The next 6 T cell receptor beta chains were all read from a single sample in a study of cytomegalovirus exposure and HLA in healthy donors. The PCR used 60 Vbeta and 13 Jbeta primers. This table comes from immunoSEQ multiplex PCR, and its TCRdb copy is limited to in-frame clones, with some not included. The sample holds 210,000 or so clones; around four fifths are singletons and the top ten take 0.58%. The sample taken for sequencing was PBMCs. These receptors were taken from a woman in her thirties or forties in good health and CMV-seronegative.

This clone has just one count. This chain connects TRBV2 to TRBJ2-7, with 9 nucleotides matching TRBD1. Trimming at V came to 6 bases and at J to 3 bases, leaving 3 bases not matched to a gene. The CDR3 has 13 residues. The germline V gene has CDR1 SNHLY and CDR2 FYNNEI. Here the CDR3 DNA reads TGTGCCAGCAGCTCGGGACAGGGCTACGAGCAGTACTTC. Translated: CASSSGQGYEQYF.

The V and J genes are TRBV5-1 and TRBJ2-7, with 9 bases that match TRBD1. V lost 2 bases, J lost 0 bases, and 3 bases stayed unmatched. Germline values: CDR1 SGHRS, CDR2 YFSETQ. The CDR3 totals 15 residues. The CDR3 coding sequence is TGCGCCAGCAGCTTCGGGACAGGGATCTCCTACGAGCAGTACTTC. Amino acids: CASSFGTGISYEQYF.

The rearrangement links TRBV10-3 to TRBJ1-5; 7 bases align to TRBD1. V dropped 4 bases and J dropped 4; count of bases not matched to a gene: 7. The CDR3 extends over 15 amino acids. The germline CDR1 and CDR2 sequences are ENHRY and SYGVKD. The CDR3 coding sequence is TGTGCCATCAGTGGTGACAGGGTTGGTAATCAGCCCCAGCATTTT. Amino acid sequence: CAISGDRVGNQPQHF.

This chain uses TRBV7-2 with TRBJ1-1, with D maybe TRBD1 (5 bases). Germline V gives CDR1 SGHTA, CDR2 FQGNSA. Deletions cut 5 bases from V and 8 bases from J, with 12 bases between. The CDR3 extends over 12 amino acids. This chain's CDR3 is CASSPFDREAFF. The CDR3 DNA is TGTGCCAGCAGCCCCTTCGACAGAGAAGCTTTCTTT.

The J gene is TRBJ1-5, the V gene TRBV21-1. TRBV21-1 is a pseudogene locus. The CDR3 contains 12 residues. CDR3 protein: CASRAVNQPQHF. CDR3 nucleotide sequence: TGTGCCAGCAGGGCGGTAAATCAGCCCCAGCATTTT.

V gene TRBV5-1 combines with J gene TRBJ2-5; tentatively, D is TRBD2 (5 bases). Germline CDR1 SGHRS, CDR2 YFSETQ. V was trimmed by 4 bases and J by 5 bases, leaving 15 bases between them. CDR3 length equals 14 residues. CDR3 nucleotides: TGCGCCAGCAGCCAGGAGGCTTATAGGGAGACCCAGTACTTC. It specifies CASSQEAYRETQYF.